This TCR beta chain is from a study of blood T cell repertoires in COVID-19. Trimming took off 0 bases at V and 16 bases at J, with 19 bases between the two ends. CDR3 length: 14 residues. CDR1 is LGHDT, CDR2 YNNKEL, per germline (reference sequence). TCRdb's table, derived via immunoSEQ multiplex PCR, lists solely in-frame clones and lacks some. The top ten clones hold 5.5% to 7.5% of a sample with under 250,000 clones, approximately 80% of them seen once. The chain links TRBV3-1 (or the pseudogene TRBV3-2) to TRBJ2-1; a weak D match, TRBD1 (6 bases). This TCR came from a woman aged 55-69 years with active or convalescent COVID-19. Sequencing input: peripheral blood. The CDR3 bases are TGTGCCAGCAGCCAAGATATCAATGGCGGACAGAAATTCTTC. Amino acids: CASSQDINGGQKFF.